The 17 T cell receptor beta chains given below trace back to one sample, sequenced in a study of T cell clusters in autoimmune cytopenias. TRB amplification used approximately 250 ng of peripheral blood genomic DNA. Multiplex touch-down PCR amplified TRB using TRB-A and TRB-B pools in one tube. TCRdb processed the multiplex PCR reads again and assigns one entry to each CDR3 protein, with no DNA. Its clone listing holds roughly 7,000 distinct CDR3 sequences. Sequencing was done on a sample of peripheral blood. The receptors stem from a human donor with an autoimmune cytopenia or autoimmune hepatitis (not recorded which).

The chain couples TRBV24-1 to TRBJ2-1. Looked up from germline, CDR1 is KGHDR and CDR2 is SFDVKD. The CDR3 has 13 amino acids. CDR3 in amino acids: CATSDLPVDEQFF.

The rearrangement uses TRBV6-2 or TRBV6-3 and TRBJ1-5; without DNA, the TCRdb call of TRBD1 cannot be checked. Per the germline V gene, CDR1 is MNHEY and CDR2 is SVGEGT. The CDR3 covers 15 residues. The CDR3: CASRLQGHSNQPQHF.

This CDR3 reads CASSVTGAFTGELFF. The V and J genes are TRBV10-3 and TRBJ2-2; TCRdb returns TRBD1, unconfirmable since there is no DNA. Germline-derived CDR1 and CDR2 are ENHRY and SYGVKD. The CDR3 runs 15 residues.

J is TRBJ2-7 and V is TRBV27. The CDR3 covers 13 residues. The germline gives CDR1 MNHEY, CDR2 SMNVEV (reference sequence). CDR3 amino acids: CASSLSAYNEQYF.

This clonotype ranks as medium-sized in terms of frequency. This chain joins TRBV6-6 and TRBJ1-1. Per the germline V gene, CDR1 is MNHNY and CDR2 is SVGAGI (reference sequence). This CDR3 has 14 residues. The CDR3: CASSYSMASGEAFF.

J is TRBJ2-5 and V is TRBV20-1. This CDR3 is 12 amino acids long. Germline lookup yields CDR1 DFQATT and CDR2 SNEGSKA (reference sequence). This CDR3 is CSAEIRQETQYF.

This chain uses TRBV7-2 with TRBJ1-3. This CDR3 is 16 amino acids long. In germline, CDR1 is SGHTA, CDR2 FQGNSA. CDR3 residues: CASSPQAAFSGNTIYF. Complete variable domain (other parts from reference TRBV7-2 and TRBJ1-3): GAGVSQSPSNKVTEKGKDVELRCDPISGHTALYWYRQSLGQGLEFLIYFQGNSAPDKSGLPSDRFSAERTGGSVSTLTIQRTQQEDSAVYLCASSPQAAFSGNTIYFGEGSWLTVV.

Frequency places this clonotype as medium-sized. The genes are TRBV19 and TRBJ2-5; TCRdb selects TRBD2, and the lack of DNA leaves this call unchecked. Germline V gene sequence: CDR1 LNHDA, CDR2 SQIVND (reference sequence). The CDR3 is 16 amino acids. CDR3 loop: CASSTRTSGGVKTQYF.

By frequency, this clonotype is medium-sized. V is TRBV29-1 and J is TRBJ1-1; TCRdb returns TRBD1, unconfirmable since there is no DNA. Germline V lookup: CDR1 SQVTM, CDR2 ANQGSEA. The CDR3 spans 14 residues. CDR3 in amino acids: CSVVGQGAKTEAFF.

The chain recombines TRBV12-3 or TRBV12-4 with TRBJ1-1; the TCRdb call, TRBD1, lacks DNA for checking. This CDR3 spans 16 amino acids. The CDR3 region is CASSPPRGKLNTEAFF.

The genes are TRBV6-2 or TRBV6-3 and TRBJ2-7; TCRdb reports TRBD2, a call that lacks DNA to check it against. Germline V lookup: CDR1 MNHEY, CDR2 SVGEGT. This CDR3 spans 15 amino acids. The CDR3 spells CASSYLAGGLYEQYF.

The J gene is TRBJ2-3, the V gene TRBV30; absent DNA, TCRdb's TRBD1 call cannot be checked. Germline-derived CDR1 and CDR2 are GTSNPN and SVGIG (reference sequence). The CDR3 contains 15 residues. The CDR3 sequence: CACQAGAGGQDTQYF. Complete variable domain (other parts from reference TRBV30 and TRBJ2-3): SQTIHQWPATLVQPVGSPLSLECTVEGTSNPNLYWYRQAAGRGLQLLFYSVGIGQISSEVPQNLSASRPQDRQFILSSKKLLLSDSGFYLCACQAGAGGQDTQYFGPGTRLTVL.

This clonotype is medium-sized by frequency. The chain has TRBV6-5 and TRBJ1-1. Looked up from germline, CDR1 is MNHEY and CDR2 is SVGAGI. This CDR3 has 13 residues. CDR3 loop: CASKSQRNTEAFF.

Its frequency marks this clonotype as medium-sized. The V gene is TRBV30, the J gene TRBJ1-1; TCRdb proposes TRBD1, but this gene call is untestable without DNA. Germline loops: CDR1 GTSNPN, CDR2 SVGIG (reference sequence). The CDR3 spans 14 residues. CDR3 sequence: CAWSLSGQGSSAFF. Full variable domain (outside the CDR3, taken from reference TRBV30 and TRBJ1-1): SQTIHQWPATLVQPVGSPLSLECTVEGTSNPNLYWYRQAAGRGLQLLFYSVGIGQISSEVPQNLSASRPQDRQFILSSKKLLLSDSGFYLCAWSLSGQGSSAFFGQGTRLTVV.

The CDR3 reads CATSRGVEHINIQYF. The V gene is TRBV15, the J gene TRBJ2-4. The CDR3 loop spans 15 amino acids. Germline V gene sequence: CDR1 LNHNV, CDR2 YYDKDF (reference sequence).

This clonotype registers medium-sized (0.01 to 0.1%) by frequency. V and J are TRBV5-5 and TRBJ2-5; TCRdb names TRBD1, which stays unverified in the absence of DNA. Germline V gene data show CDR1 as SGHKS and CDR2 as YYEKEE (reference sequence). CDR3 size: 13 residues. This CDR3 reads CASSSGTQETQYF. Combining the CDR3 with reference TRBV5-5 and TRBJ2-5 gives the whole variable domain DAGVTQSPTHLIKTRGQQVTLRCSPISGHKSVSWYQQVLGQGPQFIFQYYEKEERGRGNFPDRFSARQFPNYSSELNVNALLLGDSALYLCASSSGTQETQYFGPGTRLLVL.

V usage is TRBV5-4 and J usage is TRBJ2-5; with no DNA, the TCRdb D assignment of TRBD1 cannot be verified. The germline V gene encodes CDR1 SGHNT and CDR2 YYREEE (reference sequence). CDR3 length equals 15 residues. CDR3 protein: CASSLGVDREETQYF.